This TCR beta chain was profiled in a study of T cells expressing NK-cell markers. Study findings and constraints: Expanded NKG2C+ T cell clones had unclear HCMV specificity.

TCR beta libraries carry UMIs added by 5'RACE template switching. With the 5' RACE reads reprocessed, TCRdb shows one record per CDR3 protein and no DNA. This sample carries approximately 15,000 distinct CDR3 sequences, with 59% going to the ten biggest clones. Per the germline V gene, CDR1 is KGHDR and CDR2 is SFDVKD. The CDR3 sequence is 18 residues long. Points on this clonotype: Its antigen is still unknown.

The source is a man aged 18-70 years in good health. V gene TRBV24-1 combines with J gene TRBJ2-2; the D gene TCRdb calls, TRBD1, cannot be checked with no DNA. Sequenced input: blood T cells: a sorted CD56 or NKG2C T cell subset, CD4+ or CD8+ T cells, or bulk PBMC T cells (not recorded which). CDR3 amino acids: CATSDYAGTPGLGGELFF.